These 21 T cell receptor beta chains were all obtained from the same sample, sequenced in a study of T cell changes during pregnancy in multiple sclerosis. Measured with immunoSEQ multiplex PCR; TCRdb has only the in-frame clones, and not every one. Here the sample spans around 43,000 clones, 89% being singletons. Sequenced material: CD4+ T cells from peripheral blood mononuclear cells, taken in the first trimester of pregnancy. Receptors originate from a female donor with multiple sclerosis, enrolled in a pregnancy study.

The chain links TRBV4-3 to TRBJ2-5, with D possibly being TRBD2 (6 bases). Deletions cut 0 bases from V and 9 bases from J, with 20 bases between. CDR1 LGHNA and CDR2 YSLEER come from the germline V gene. CDR3 length: 16 amino acids. The CDR3: CASSQDGGQGKRAQYF. CDR3 nucleotide sequence: TGCGCCAGCAGCCAAGATGGAGGGCAGGGTAAGAGGGCCCAGTACTTC.

The genes are TRBV6-5 and TRBJ1-5; maybe TRBD1 (6 bases). The V end was cut by 6 bases, the J end by 0 bases, with 12 bases between. Looked up from germline, CDR1 is MNHEY and CDR2 is SVGAGI. CDR3 length: 15 residues. CDR3 amino acids: CASSLGQSSNQPQHF. The CDR3 nucleotides are TGTGCCAGCAGCCTCGGACAGAGTAGCAATCAGCCCCAGCATTTT.

The genes are TRBV7-9 and TRBJ2-2; 8 bases map to TRBD2. Germline V gene data show CDR1 as SEHNR and CDR2 as FQNEAQ (reference sequence). The CDR3 contains 17 residues. The V gene end was trimmed by 5 bases and the J gene end by 0 bases; junction bases not matched to a gene: 8. CDR3: CASSKTGGSPNTGELFF. For the CDR3, the DNA is TGTGCCAGCAGCAAGACGGGGGGGTCCCCGAACACCGGGGAGCTGTTTTTT.

The V call is TRBV5-6, the J call TRBJ2-5; weak D call: TRBD1 (6 bases). V shed 2 bases and J shed 5 bases, with 13 bases lying between them. CDR1 and CDR2 from the germline V gene are SGHDT and YYEEEE. This CDR3 comprises 14 residues. The CDR3 DNA follows: TGTGCCAGCAGCTTTTGGCAGGGGATGGAGACCCAGTACTTC. Protein sequence: CASSFWQGMETQYF.

The rearrangement joins TRBV28 to TRBJ1-5; TRBD1 matches 12 bases. Trimming at V came to 5 bases and at J to 3 bases, leaving 5 bases not matched to a gene. The V gene's germline CDR1 is MDHEN and CDR2 SYDVKM. The CDR3 is 16 amino acids. The CDR3 protein is CASSLSGQGANQPQHF. CDR3 nucleotides: TGTGCCAGCAGTCTATCGGGACAGGGGGCCAATCAGCCCCAGCATTTT.

The chain joins TRBV5-1 to TRBJ1-1; D is uncertain. CDR3 size: 15 residues. Germline values: CDR1 SGHRS, CDR2 YFSETQ. V dropped 0 bases and J dropped 0 bases, with 9 bases sitting between them. The CDR3 coding sequence is TGCGCCAGCAGCTTGGGGGCAACCGTGAACACTGAAGCTTTCTTT. Translating gives CASSLGATVNTEAFF.

CDR3 nucleotide sequence: TGTGCCAGCAGCCGTGAACCCAGGGGTGGCTCCTACGAGCAGTACTTC. This translates into CASSREPRGGSYEQYF. The V call is TRBV4-2, the J call TRBJ2-7, with a weak D call TRBD1 (6 bases). Germline V lookup: CDR1 LGHNA, CDR2 YNFKEQ. The CDR3 has 16 residues. V gave up 4 bases and J gave up 0 bases, with 16 bases separating them.

The chain recombines TRBV14 with TRBJ1-2; D remains unclear. CDR1 and CDR2 from the germline V gene are SGHDN and FVKESK. Between the trimmed V and J ends, which lost 1 base and 6 bases, there was a span of 9 bases. This CDR3 spans 13 amino acids. As DNA, the CDR3 is TGTGCCAGCAGCCAAGGTCCCAGGAATGGCTACACCTTC. Amino acids: CASSQGPRNGYTF.

The chain couples TRBV18 to TRBJ2-5; TRBD1 matches at 10 bases. Losses at the gene ends were 6 bases for V and 5 bases for J; bases not matched to a gene: 6. There are 14 residues in the CDR3. The germline CDR1 and CDR2 sequences are KGHSH and LQKENI. The DNA for the CDR3 is TGTGCCAGCTCCACCGGGACAGGGGCGGAGACCCAGTACTTC. Translation gives CASSTGTGAETQYF.

The V call is TRBV7-2, the J call TRBJ2-7, with TRBD2 matching 9 bases. This CDR3 contains 16 residues. Looked up from germline, CDR1 is SGHTA and CDR2 is FQGNSA. V trimming: 2 bases; J trimming: 5 bases; junction bases outside the gene matches: 10. CDR3 nucleotides: TGTGCCAGCAGCTTATTCCCTAGCGGGAATCGCGACGAGCAGTACTTC. As protein: CASSLFPSGNRDEQYF.

In its sample, this clone was seen once. DNA for the CDR3: TGCAGCGTTGAAGGGCCTAGCGGGGGTAATGAGCAGTTCTTC. Amino acid sequence: CSVEGPSGGNEQFF. The chain has TRBV29-1 and TRBJ2-1; 10 positions match TRBD2. V dropped 1 base and J dropped 7; count of bases not matched to a gene: 4. There are 14 residues in the CDR3. Germline V gene data show CDR1 as SQVTM and CDR2 as ANQGSEA.

The CDR3 sequence: CASSPLLGGAYEQYF. CDR3 in DNA: TGTGCCAGCAGTCCCTTACTAGGAGGGGCCTACGAGCAGTACTTC. This chain uses TRBV27 with TRBJ2-7; D is possibly TRBD2 (6 bases). The V gene lost 5 bases and the J gene lost 2 bases, with 16 bases spanning the gap. The CDR3 length is 15 residues. From germline, CDR1 is MNHEY and CDR2 SMNVEV (reference sequence).

This clone was observed a single time. The DNA for the CDR3 is TGCGCCAGCGGGTCGACGGGAGGGGGAACCGGGGAGCTGTTTTTT. Its protein is CASGSTGGGTGELFF. The rearrangement joins TRBV10-2 to TRBJ2-2; 8 nucleotides line up with TRBD2. The CDR3 is made up of 15 amino acids. CDR1 is WSHSY, CDR2 SAAADI, per germline. V lost 8 bases and J lost 5; bases outside the gene matches: 10.

The chain uses TRBV2 and TRBJ1-6, with D tentatively TRBD1 (6 bases). Germline V gene data show CDR1 as SNHLY and CDR2 as FYNNEI. CDR3 length: 14 residues. V was clipped by 4 bases and J by 4 bases, with 8 bases between them. DNA for the CDR3: TGTGCCAGCAGTGGGACAGCTTATAATTCACCCCTCCACTTT. Translated: CASSGTAYNSPLHF.

CDR3: CASSWGGGELFF. The CDR3 DNA is TGTGCCAGCAGTTGGGGAGGGGGGGAGCTGTTTTTT. V and J are TRBV2 and TRBJ2-2, with 7 bases matching TRBD2. The germline CDR1 and CDR2 sequences are SNHLY and FYNNEI. The J segment lost 8 bases and the V segment lost 5 bases, leaving 2 bases of the junction unmatched. CDR3 size: 12 residues.

The chain joins TRBV11-2 to TRBJ2-2; 7 bases align to TRBD2. The CDR3 extends over 15 amino acids. Per germline, CDR1 SGHAT and CDR2 FQNNGV. V was pared by 1 base and J by 5 bases, with 4 bases of the junction left unmatched. CDR3 coding DNA: TGTGCCAGCAGCTTAGTCCCAGCGGGGACCGGGGAGCTGTTTTTT. It is translated as CASSLVPAGTGELFF.

CDR3 protein: CASSLEGQLNEKLFF. The CDR3 DNA reads as TGTGCCAGCAGCTTAGAAGGACAGCTAAATGAAAAACTGTTTTTT. V is TRBV7-9 and J is TRBJ1-4; maybe TRBD1 (6 bases). Germline V gene data show CDR1 as SEHNR and CDR2 as FQNEAQ (reference sequence). V lost 1 base, J lost 5 bases, and 11 bases lay in between. This CDR3 has 15 residues. The full variable domain, in which reference TRBV7-9 and TRBJ1-4 provide the parts outside the CDR3, is DTGVSQNPRHKITKRGQNVTFRCDPISEHNRLYWYRQTLGQGPEFLTYFQNEAQLEKSRLLSDRFSAERPKGSFSTLEIQRTEQGDSAMYLCASSLEGQLNEKLFFGSGTQLSVL.

This rearrangement joins TRBV5-1 to TRBJ2-1, with D perhaps TRBD2 (5 bases). The CDR3 sequence is 16 residues long. The ends were cut back, 2 bases at V and 1 base at J, with 13 bases in the middle. Looked up from germline, CDR1 is SGHRS and CDR2 is YFSETQ. The CDR3 region has the DNA TGCGCCAGCAGCTTCCAAACGACGGGGTCCTACAATGAGCAGTTCTTC. Residues: CASSFQTTGSYNEQFF.

Comment on this clone: This sample also contains other DNA sequences that code for the same CDR3. The chain carries TRBV2 and TRBJ1-2; a weak D match, TRBD1 (5 bases). The ends were cut back, 4 bases at V and 8 bases at J, with 11 bases in the middle. Germline V gives CDR1 SNHLY, CDR2 FYNNEI. The CDR3 has 12 residues. As DNA, the CDR3 is TGTGCCAGCAGTGCTAGGGGAAAGGGCTACACCTTC. Translating gives CASSARGKGYTF.

This clone was observed once. The chain links TRBV5-1 to TRBJ2-3; D may be TRBD2 (7 bases). Deletions cut 3 bases from V and 2 bases from J, with 22 bases between. CDR1 SGHRS and CDR2 YFSETQ come from the germline V gene. The CDR3 loop spans 18 amino acids. Written as DNA, the CDR3 is TGCGCCAGCAGCTCGAGGACTAGGACAGCTCTTATCACAGATACGCAGTATTTT. Its protein product is CASSSRTRTALITDTQYF. Combining the CDR3 with reference TRBV5-1 and TRBJ2-3 gives the whole variable domain KAGVTQTPRYLIKTRGQQVTLSCSPISGHRSVSWYQQTPGQGLQFLFEYFSETQRNKGNFPGRFSGRQFSNSRSEMNVSTLELGDSALYLCASSSRTRTALITDTQYFGPGTRLTVL.

The chain is built from TRBV10-2 and TRBJ2-5; possible D gene TRBD1, 6 bases. CDR1 WSHSY and CDR2 SAAADI come from the germline V gene. The CDR3 contains 15 residues. Trimming shortened V by 4 bases and J by 1 base, and 13 bases separated the two germline ends. The CDR3 sequence: CASSAPQGTQETQYF. The DNA of the CDR3 is TGCGCCAGCAGTGCCCCCCAGGGGACCCAAGAGACCCAGTACTTC.